This T cell receptor (beta chain) was captured in a study of blood T cell repertoires in COVID-19. Study background: From T cells, B-cell-depleted T cells, or PBMCs came the material, which was cDNA or gDNA.

V was pared by 3 bases and J by 10 bases, with 15 bases between. The CDR3 length is 13 residues. Germline CDR1 is LGHDT and CDR2 is YNNKEL (reference sequence). As originally analysed: From reference gene primer amplification, estimates of nucleated cell counts were derived. The protocol was immunoSEQ multiplex PCR, while the TCRdb copy is restricted to in-frame clones and leaves out a portion. From that table come the V and J calls and clone size; the DNA was used to work out D and trimming. The data contain about 50,000 clones, more than 80% of them seen just once; the ten biggest clones take up under 2.5%.

Sequencing used peripheral blood. This TCR came from a human donor in a cohort sampled during active COVID-19. J is TRBJ1-1 and V is TRBV3-1 (or the pseudogene TRBV3-2); maybe TRBD1 (5 bases). DNA of the CDR3: TGTGCCAGCAGCCAGGGCCCGGAGGGGCGAGCTTTCTTT. Its protein product is CASSQGPEGRAFF.